Here is one TCR beta chain with its context. Its antigen is still unknown. Repertoires were generated with immunoSEQ multiplex PCR, while TCRdb's copy carries only in-frame clones and drops some. The profile shows about 73,000 clones, about 87% of them singletons. The data were taken from a study of T cell responses to AZD1222 COVID-19 vaccine. Study-wide context: Combined were second doses at about 4 or about 12 weeks.

There are 20 residues in the CDR3. Germline V gives CDR1 ENHRY, CDR2 SYGVKD. V shed 6 bases, J shed 0 bases, and the junction held 13 bases outside the gene matches. Regarding the study as a whole: Females made up more of the donors, who were largely white British, and clonal diversity may have come out too low. Spike-wide coverage was observed for vaccine-associated CD4 TCRs, with dominant responses at 160-218 and 743-854. Spike-specific TCR breadth and depth went up after people got two AZD1222 doses.

This chain connects TRBV10-3 to TRBJ2-6; 11 bases are shared with TRBD2. The material was peripheral blood, obtained on day 0 of AZD1222 vaccination. The clonotype was recovered from an adult in good health. CDR3 loop: CAIRGFDSSGRHSGANVLTF. CDR3 bases: TGTGCCATCAGGGGATTCGATTCTAGCGGGAGGCACTCTGGGGCCAACGTCCTGACTTTC.